These 22 T cell receptor beta chains share one sample of origin, sequenced in a study of OX40 agonist ivuxolimab in advanced cancers. Generated by immunoSEQ multiplex PCR, the TCRdb table keeps only in-frame clones and is missing some. There are 75,000 to 90,000 clones in the sample; approximately 90% occur only once, and approximately 1.2% lies in the top ten. The starting material was CD4+ or CD8+ T cells sorted from blood, obtained in a trial of the OX40 agonist ivuxolimab. The receptors were gathered from an adult with an advanced solid tumor such as melanoma, head and neck, liver or kidney cancer.

The chain combines TRBV5-1 with TRBJ2-1; D may be TRBD2 (6 bases). Germline-derived CDR1 and CDR2 are SGHRS and YFSETQ. There are 15 residues in the CDR3. V was clipped by 3 bases and J by 8 bases, with 18 bases between them. The CDR3 bases are TGCGCCAGCAGCTCCCCCTCGCGGGACCGCGATGAGCAGTTCTTC. The encoded protein is CASSSPSRDRDEQFF.

The sample holds a few counts of this clone. In the same sample, other DNA sequences code for this CDR3. This chain uses TRBV27 with TRBJ2-6, with TRBD1 matching 7 bases. The CDR3 length is 17 residues. The junction had 7 bases not matched to a gene; V was cut back by 4 bases and J by 1 base. Per germline, CDR1 MNHEY and CDR2 SMNVEV (reference sequence). Here the CDR3 reads CASSSQGTMSGANVLTF. Here the CDR3 DNA reads TGTGCCAGCAGTTCACAGGGGACAATGTCTGGGGCCAACGTCCTGACTTTC.

In its sample, this clone was seen once. The chain has TRBV10-2 and TRBJ1-1; D is possibly TRBD1 (6 bases). Germline V CDR1 and CDR2: WSHSY, SAAADI. The CDR3 is made up of 14 amino acids. The V end lost 6 bases, the J end lost 6 bases, and 17 bases lay between the germline ends. In DNA, the CDR3 is TGCGCCAGCAGAGAACAGGGTATGGTCTCTGAAGCTTTCTTT. Its protein is CASREQGMVSEAFF.

The chain links TRBV19 to TRBJ2-2, with D maybe TRBD1 (6 bases). The CDR3 length is 15 residues. In germline, CDR1 is LNHDA, CDR2 SQIVND (reference sequence). V was shortened by 3 bases and J by 1 base, with 9 bases between the two germline ends. CDR3 DNA sequence: TGTGCCAGTAGTATGAAGGACAGGAACACCGGGGAGCTGTTTTTT. Its protein is CASSMKDRNTGELFF.

The J gene is TRBJ2-5, the V gene TRBV5-1, with 8 bases identical to TRBD2. V was clipped by 1 base and J by 4 bases; unmatched bases: 6. CDR1 and CDR2 (germline): SGHRS, YFSETQ. The CDR3 sequence is 15 residues long. In DNA, the CDR3 is TGCGCCAGCAGCTTGTTCACGGGAGGGCGAGAGACCCAGTACTTC. Protein product: CASSLFTGGRETQYF.

The rearrangement joins TRBV19 to TRBJ1-2; 9 nucleotides match TRBD1. The CDR3 sequence is 12 residues long. The V and J ends lost 8 bases and 10 bases, in that order; junction bases with no gene match: 8. Germline loops: CDR1 LNHDA, CDR2 SQIVND (reference sequence). The CDR3 loop is CASRDRERTYTF. CDR3 nucleotides: TGTGCCAGTCGGGACAGGGAGAGGACCTACACCTTC.

This clone occurred once. V is TRBV6-1 and J is TRBJ2-5, with D perhaps TRBD1 or TRBD2 (7 bases each). CDR1 and CDR2 from the germline V gene are MNHNS and SASEGT. The CDR3 is 14 amino acids. V was pared by 5 bases and J by 5 bases, with 15 bases between. The CDR3, as DNA: TGTGCCAGCAGTCAGGGAGGGGGCAAGGAGACCCAGTACTTC. Translated, it gives CASSQGGGKETQYF.

The chain uses TRBV4-3 and TRBJ1-2; 10 nucleotides agree with TRBD1. The CDR3 is 15 amino acids. J gave up 4 bases and V 3 bases, and 5 bases lay outside the gene matches. In germline, CDR1 is LGHNA, CDR2 YSLEER. The CDR3 region has the DNA TGCGCCAGCAGCCAGACGACAGGGGGCTCCTATGGCTACACCTTC. Its protein product is CASSQTTGGSYGYTF.

V and J are TRBV6-4 and TRBJ2-5, with 11 bases aligning to TRBD1. Per the germline V gene, CDR1 is MRHNA and CDR2 is SNTAGT. V was pared by 5 bases and J by 5 bases, with 10 bases of the junction left unmatched. The CDR3 totals 16 residues. CDR3 residues: CASSNKDRGLWETQYF. The CDR3 region has the DNA TGTGCCAGCAGTAACAAGGACAGGGGGCTGTGGGAGACCCAGTACTTC.

The chain recombines TRBV7-6 with TRBJ1-4, with 9 bases fitting TRBD1. Germline V CDR1 and CDR2: SGHVS, FNYEAQ. The CDR3 is 13 amino acids. The J segment lost 7 bases and the V segment lost 6 bases, leaving 3 bases of the junction unmatched. The CDR3 bases are TGTGCCAGCAGGGGGGACAGGGCTGAAAAACTGTTTTTT. The encoded protein is CASRGDRAEKLFF.

The rearrangement uses TRBV5-4 and TRBJ1-2; D might be TRBD1 (6 bases). Looked up from germline, CDR1 is SGHNT and CDR2 is YYREEE (reference sequence). This CDR3 is 14 amino acids long. The V end was cut by 2 bases, the J end by 4 bases, with 12 bases between. In DNA form, the CDR3 reads TGTGCCAGCAGCTTACAACAGGGTATCTATGGCTACACCTTC. Amino acid sequence: CASSLQQGIYGYTF.

This chain joins TRBV30 and TRBJ2-1, with unresolved D. CDR1 and CDR2 from the germline V gene are GTSNPN and SVGIG (reference sequence). The CDR3 runs 13 residues. Trimming pared 2 bases from V and 5 bases from J, leaving 10 bases between. CDR3 in amino acids: CAWSPSENNEQFF. In DNA form, the CDR3 reads TGTGCCTGGAGTCCGTCGGAGAACAATGAGCAGTTCTTC.

The chain is built from TRBV27 and TRBJ1-6; possibly TRBD1 for D (6 bases). Germline V CDR1 and CDR2: MNHEY, SMNVEV (reference sequence). CDR3 length equals 19 residues. The V end lost 2 bases, the J end lost 3 bases, and 20 bases lay between the germline ends. The DNA for the CDR3 is TGTGCCAGCAGTTTAAAGACTTCCGCAGGGGCGAACTATAATTCACCCCTCCACTTT. Its translation is CASSLKTSAGANYNSPLHF.

This clone was recorded once. The V and J genes are TRBV7-2 and TRBJ2-1, with D possibly TRBD1 on 6 matching bases. Trimming took off 3 bases at V and 3 bases at J, with 12 bases between the two ends. CDR1 is SGHTA, CDR2 FQGNSA, per germline. The CDR3 is 15 residues long. The CDR3 is CASSFQDSYYNEQFF. CDR3 nucleotides: TGTGCCAGCAGCTTCCAGGACAGCTACTACAATGAGCAGTTCTTC.

The gene calls are TRBV12-5 and TRBJ2-7, with D possibly being TRBD1 or TRBD2 (6 bases each). The CDR3 has 16 residues. Germline V gives CDR1 LGHNT, CDR2 FRNRAP. With 4 bases removed from V and 3 bases from J, the gap between germline ends came to 19 bases. The CDR3 is CASGSFPAGGGYEQYF. In DNA form, the CDR3 reads TGTGCTAGTGGTTCCTTCCCTGCCGGGGGCGGCTACGAGCAGTACTTC.

The chain uses TRBV11-3 and TRBJ2-1; TRBD2 agrees at 11 bases. Germline CDR1 SGHNT, CDR2 YENEEA. The CDR3 sequence is 16 residues long. The V segment lost 5 bases and the J segment 3 bases; nucleotides outside the gene matches: 6. The CDR3 DNA reads TGTGCCAGCAGCGCCCAGACTAGCGGGGACTACAATGAGCAGTTCTTC. Translated, it gives CASSAQTSGDYNEQFF.

Notes on this clone: Other DNA sequences in this sample translate to the same CDR3. V is TRBV28 and J is TRBJ1-5; the D is unclear. Trimming stripped 4 bases from V and 2 bases from J, with 3 bases between. The CDR3 loop spans 12 amino acids. Germline CDR1 MDHEN, CDR2 SYDVKM. The CDR3 nucleotides are TGTGCCAGCAGTTGGGGCAATCAGCCCCAGCATTTT. This encodes CASSWGNQPQHF.

This chain uses TRBV27 with TRBJ1-5; no clear D gene. V dropped 4 bases and J dropped 0 bases, with 10 bases sitting between them. This CDR3 is 15 amino acids long. Germline V gives CDR1 MNHEY, CDR2 SMNVEV (reference sequence). For the CDR3, the DNA is TGTGCCAGCAGTTACAAACTTTATAGCAATCAGCCCCAGCATTTT. This encodes CASSYKLYSNQPQHF.

The chain couples TRBV19 to TRBJ1-1; maybe TRBD1 (6 bases). V lost 7 bases, J lost 11 bases, and 17 bases lay in between. This CDR3 contains 12 residues. In germline, CDR1 is LNHDA, CDR2 SQIVND (reference sequence). CDR3 DNA: TGTGCCAGTAACTCACAGGGAAGGCGTGCTTTCTTT. This gives the protein CASNSQGRRAFF.

This clone was recorded once. The chain carries TRBV27 and TRBJ2-7, with a weak D call TRBD2 (5 bases). The V gene lost 0 bases and the J gene lost 5 bases, with 17 bases spanning the gap. Germline CDR1 reads MNHEY; CDR2 reads SMNVEV (reference sequence). The CDR3 spans 16 residues. The CDR3 DNA reads as TGTGCCAGCAGTTTATCCCTATGGAGGACCCCCCACGAGCAGTACTTC. This gives the protein CASSLSLWRTPHEQYF.

This clone has only a few counts. The genes are TRBV6-5 and TRBJ2-4, with D possibly being TRBD1 or TRBD2 (6 bases each). Trimming left V 6 bases short and J 4 bases short, with 16 bases between. The CDR3 spans 15 residues. Germline loops: CDR1 MNHEY, CDR2 SVGAGI. The CDR3 DNA reads as TGTGCCAGCAGCCTTCGAGGGGGGAGAAAAAACATTCAGTACTTC. It encodes CASSLRGGRKNIQYF.

This clone has a single count. V and J are TRBV27 and TRBJ2-1; TRBD2 agrees at 15 bases. The CDR3 runs 17 residues. In germline, CDR1 is MNHEY, CDR2 SMNVEV (reference sequence). Trimming took 5 bases from V and 7 from J; bases not matched to a gene: 9. CDR3 sequence: CASSQGTSGRSGNEQFF. The CDR3 bases are TGTGCCAGCAGTCAAGGGACTAGCGGGAGGTCAGGGAATGAGCAGTTCTTC.